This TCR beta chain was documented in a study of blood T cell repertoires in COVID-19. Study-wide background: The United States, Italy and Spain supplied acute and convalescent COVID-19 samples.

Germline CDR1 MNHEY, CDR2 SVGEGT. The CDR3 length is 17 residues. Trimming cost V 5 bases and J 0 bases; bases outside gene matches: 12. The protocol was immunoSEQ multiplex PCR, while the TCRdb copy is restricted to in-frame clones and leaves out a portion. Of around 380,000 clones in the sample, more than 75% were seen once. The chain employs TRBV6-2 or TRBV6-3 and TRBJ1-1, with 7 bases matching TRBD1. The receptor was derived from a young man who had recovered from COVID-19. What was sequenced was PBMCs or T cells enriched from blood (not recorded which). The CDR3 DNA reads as TGTGCCAGCAGTACGGGGGACAGACTGGACATGAACACTGAAGCTTTCTTT. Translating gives CASSTGDRLDMNTEAFF.